The 29 T cell receptor beta chains listed next were all sequenced from one sample in a study of blood T cell repertoires in COVID-19 (dated by TCRdb to 2020 to 2022). Preparation of the library involved the immunoSEQ multiplex PCR assay. In its TCRdb copy, this immuneACCESS table keeps in-frame sequences only and misses some clones. Where compared with another copy, unresolved V genes explain less than half of these, and the others have no known cause. The sample data list a few hundred thousand clones, and about 90% of these were observed just once. The top ten hold roughly 2.2% of the sample. The source material was peripheral blood. Every receptor here comes from a woman between 50 and 59 years old with acute or convalescent COVID-19.

Only one count was recorded for this clone. V usage is TRBV19 and J usage is TRBJ2-4; D gene uncertain. The CDR3 spans 17 residues. Germline loops: CDR1 LNHDA, CDR2 SQIVND (reference sequence). With 0 bases removed from V and 6 bases from J, the gap between germline ends came to 18 bases. The CDR3 loop is CASSIDLQLPELNIQYF. The CDR3 DNA is TGTGCCAGTAGTATAGATCTACAGCTACCGGAATTAAACATTCAGTACTTC.

The rearrangement uses TRBV6-1 and TRBJ1-5; TRBD1 agrees at 10 bases. J lost 6 bases, V lost 0 bases, and 5 bases had no gene match. Germline values: CDR1 MNHNS, CDR2 SASEGT. This CDR3 is 16 amino acids long. This CDR3 reads CASSEAIGQGGQPQHF. In DNA form, the CDR3 reads TGTGCCAGCAGTGAAGCTATCGGACAGGGGGGTCAGCCCCAGCATTTT.

V usage is TRBV5-1 and J usage is TRBJ1-1; weak D call: TRBD1 (6 bases). Germline CDR1 and CDR2: SGHRS and YFSETQ. V lost 4 bases, J lost 4 bases, and 17 bases lay in between. This CDR3 is built from 15 residues. The CDR3 is CASSPQGGVSTEAFF. CDR3 nucleotide sequence: TGCGCCAGCAGCCCCCAAGGGGGGGTCTCCACTGAAGCTTTCTTT.

The chain carries TRBV10-3 and TRBJ1-1, with 10 bases fitting TRBD1. Germline V CDR1 and CDR2: ENHRY, SYGVKD. With 8 bases clipped from V and 1 base from J, the junction kept 4 bases outside the gene matches. The CDR3 is made up of 14 amino acids. This CDR3 is CAIRTGGWNTEAFF. The DNA for the CDR3 is TGTGCCATCCGGACAGGGGGGTGGAACACTGAAGCTTTCTTT.

The V and J genes are TRBV23-1 and TRBJ2-3, with D possibly being TRBD1 or TRBD2 (6 bases each). TRBV23-1 is an ORF; its function is uncertain. CDR3 length equals 17 residues. V was pared by 4 bases and J by 0 bases, with 17 bases between. The chain's CDR3 is CASSLSGARGSTDTQYF. The CDR3 region has the DNA TGCGCCAGCAGTCTATCGGGGGCCCGAGGTAGCACAGATACGCAGTATTTT.

This clone has only one observation. The sample has other DNA sequences that encode this CDR3 too. In nucleotides, the CDR3 is TGTGCCAGCTCACCACCAGGGGGATTCACCGGGGAGCTGTTTTTT. Residues: CASSPPGGFTGELFF. J is TRBJ2-2 and V is TRBV18, with TRBD1 as a possible D gene (6 bases). Germline-derived CDR1 and CDR2 are KGHSH and LQKENI. The CDR3 runs 15 residues. Trimming shortened V by 0 bases and J by 4 bases, and 9 bases separated the two germline ends.

This sequence joins TRBV5-6 and TRBJ2-1, with 13 nucleotides matching TRBD2. The CDR3 loop spans 15 amino acids. Germline assignment: CDR1 SGHDT and CDR2 YYEEEE. J gave up 8 bases and V 4 bases, and 6 bases lay outside the gene matches. The CDR3 protein is CASSLTSGRRHEQFF. The CDR3 DNA sequence: TGTGCCAGCAGCCTGACTAGCGGGAGGCGGCATGAGCAGTTCTTC.

This chain uses TRBV7-2 with TRBJ1-2; 10 bases map to TRBD1. CDR3 length equals 15 residues. Germline V gene sequence: CDR1 SGHTA, CDR2 FQGNSA. J gave up 8 bases and V 4 bases, and 10 bases lay outside the gene matches. The CDR3 here is CASSYQGTGVGGYTF. The CDR3 DNA follows: TGTGCCAGCAGCTACCAGGGGACAGGGGTGGGCGGCTACACCTTC.

The V call is TRBV2, the J call TRBJ2-2; D possibly corresponds to TRBD2 (6 bases). Trimming removed 7 bases from V and 4 bases from J, with 10 bases in between. There are 13 residues in the CDR3. Germline V CDR1 and CDR2: SNHLY, FYNNEI. The CDR3 DNA reads as TGTGCCAGCACTGGGACTTTCACCGGGGAGCTGTTTTTT. Amino acids: CASTGTFTGELFF. The complete variable domain, with remaining parts taken from reference TRBV2 and TRBJ2-2, reads EPEVTQTPSHQVTQMGQEVILRCVPISNHLYFYWYRQILGQKVEFLVSFYNNEISEKSEIFDDQFSVERPDGSNFTLKIRSTKLEDSAMYFCASTGTFTGELFFGEGSRLTVL.

The chain recombines TRBV5-8 with TRBJ1-4; D call uncertain. CDR3 length equals 15 residues. Trimming stripped 0 bases from V and 5 bases from J, with 11 bases between. From germline, CDR1 is SGHTS and CDR2 YDEGEE. CDR3 loop: CASSLGPLPNEKLFF. In nucleotides, the CDR3 is TGTGCCAGCAGCTTGGGTCCCCTTCCCAATGAAAAACTGTTTTTT.

The chain recombines TRBV19 with TRBJ1-2; tentative D call: TRBD1 (6 bases). Deletions cut 5 bases from V and 1 base from J, with 20 bases between. CDR3 length equals 17 residues. Germline assignment: CDR1 LNHDA and CDR2 SQIVND (reference sequence). In DNA, the CDR3 is TGTGCCAGTAGTGAAATCGGGGGGCAGGCTTTTAACTATGGCTACACCTTC. Its translation is CASSEIGGQAFNYGYTF.

Only a few counts were recorded for this clone. V and J are TRBV6-2 or TRBV6-3 and TRBJ1-2, with D maybe TRBD1 (5 bases). This CDR3 spans 15 amino acids. The V end lost 3 bases, the J end lost 0 bases, and 11 bases lay between the germline ends. CDR1 is MNHEY, CDR2 SVGEGT, per germline. CDR3 nucleotide sequence: TGTGCCAGCAGTTATGACCCAGGGTCTAACTATGGCTACACCTTC. Translating gives CASSYDPGSNYGYTF.

The chain links TRBV5-1 to TRBJ2-3, with D perhaps matching TRBD2 (6 bases). The CDR3 runs 15 residues. Germline loops: CDR1 SGHRS, CDR2 YFSETQ. Trimming removed 4 bases at V and 1 base at J, with 13 bases between. The CDR3 sequence: CASSGWTGGTDTQYF. The CDR3 DNA reads as TGCGCCAGCAGCGGATGGACGGGGGGCACAGATACGCAGTATTTT.

The CDR3 sequence: CASSGLADNTDTQYF. The CDR3 region has the DNA TGCGCCAGCAGTGGACTAGCGGATAACACAGATACGCAGTATTTT. This chain connects TRBV10-1 to TRBJ2-3; 9 bases agree with TRBD2. The germline CDR1 and CDR2 sequences are WNHNN and SYGVQD (reference sequence). This CDR3 spans 15 amino acids. V lost 4 bases, J lost 2 bases, and 4 bases stayed unmatched.

The chain joins TRBV2 to TRBJ1-6, with D perhaps TRBD1 (6 bases). V was pared by 4 bases and J by 8 bases, with 15 bases between. There are 15 residues in the CDR3. CDR1 and CDR2 (germline): SNHLY, FYNNEI. CDR3: CASSGGQLIYSPLHF. The CDR3 coding sequence is TGTGCCAGCAGTGGCGGACAGCTGATCTATTCACCCCTCCACTTT.

As DNA, the CDR3 is TGCAGCGCCTCAACAGGCACCTACGAGCAGTACTTC. As protein: CSASTGTYEQYF. The chain has TRBV29-1 and TRBJ2-7; D is perhaps TRBD1 (5 bases). The germline CDR1 and CDR2 sequences are SQVTM and ANQGSEA. Trimming took 7 bases from V and 2 from J, leaving 12 bases between them. The length of the CDR3 is 12 residues.

The chain uses TRBV6-5 and TRBJ2-7; 7 positions match TRBD1. V lost 5 bases and J lost 5; bases outside the gene matches: 6. Germline values: CDR1 MNHEY, CDR2 SVGAGI. The CDR3 is made up of 13 amino acids. DNA for the CDR3: TGTGCCAGCAGTCAACAGGGGTTCCACGAGCAGTACTTC. Translated: CASSQQGFHEQYF.

The gene calls are TRBV7-9 and TRBJ1-1; 10 bases line up with TRBD1. Trimming removed 5 bases from V and 4 bases from J; junction bases left unmatched: 16. CDR3 length equals 18 residues. From germline, CDR1 is SEHNR and CDR2 FQNEAQ (reference sequence). This CDR3 reads CASSRAGTGVWEATEAFF. CDR3 DNA: TGTGCCAGCAGCCGCGCCGGGACAGGGGTATGGGAGGCCACTGAAGCTTTCTTT.

This clone was observed a single time. The gene calls are TRBV19 and TRBJ2-1, with 9 bases identical to TRBD1. From germline, CDR1 is LNHDA and CDR2 SQIVND (reference sequence). This CDR3 has 14 residues. The V and J ends lost 6 bases and 5 bases, in that order; junction bases with no gene match: 5. CDR3 sequence: CASRDRGSNNEQFF. CDR3 sequence (DNA): TGTGCCAGTAGAGACAGGGGGAGTAACAATGAGCAGTTCTTC.

The chain joins TRBV9 to TRBJ1-1, with 7 bases identical to TRBD1. The CDR3 loop spans 14 amino acids. The junction had 3 bases not matched to a gene; V was cut back by 3 bases and J by 1 base. In germline, CDR1 is SGDLS, CDR2 YYNGEE. CDR3 sequence reads: CASSGGTANTEAFF. In nucleotides, the CDR3 is TGTGCCAGCAGCGGAGGGACAGCGAACACTGAAGCTTTCTTT.

The chain joins TRBV6-2 or TRBV6-3 to TRBJ2-3; D uncertain. The CDR3 runs 11 residues. Trimming shortened V by 6 bases and J by 5 bases, and 6 bases separated the two germline ends. Germline assignment: CDR1 MNHEY and CDR2 SVGEGT. The CDR3 DNA reads TGTGCCAGCAGCGAGGTAGATACGCAGTATTTT. This codes for CASSEVDTQYF.

This clone is medium-sized (0.01 to 0.1%). The J gene is TRBJ2-7, the V gene TRBV6-2 or TRBV6-3; D not resolved. CDR3 length: 13 residues. Germline assignment: CDR1 MNHEY and CDR2 SVGEGT. Trimming removed 0 bases at V and 3 bases at J, with 6 bases between. Here the CDR3 reads CASSYSVLYEQYF. The CDR3 DNA reads as TGTGCCAGCAGTTACTCCGTCCTCTACGAGCAGTACTTC.

The chain joins TRBV7-3 to TRBJ1-1; D gene ambiguous. CDR3 size: 13 residues. Germline CDR1 SGHTA, CDR2 FQGTGA. Trimming stripped 2 bases from V and 0 bases from J, with 4 bases between. Here the CDR3 DNA reads TGTGCCAGCAGCTTAGAGGTGAACACTGAAGCTTTCTTT. Translating gives CASSLEVNTEAFF.

The chain is built from TRBV7-9 and TRBJ1-2, with 7 bases that match TRBD1. V was clipped by 5 bases and J by 0 bases; unmatched bases: 3. Germline CDR1 SEHNR, CDR2 FQNEAQ (reference sequence). This CDR3 region has 14 residues. CDR3 bases: TGTGCCAGCAGCCCCACAGGGGCTAACTATGGCTACACCTTC. Its translation: CASSPTGANYGYTF.

The chain recombines TRBV29-1 with TRBJ1-4; possibly TRBD1 for D (5 bases). Germline-derived CDR1 and CDR2 are SQVTM and ANQGSEA. V lost 6 bases, J lost 4 bases, and 12 bases lay in between. The CDR3 contains 13 residues. This CDR3 is CSVYGGDNEKLFF. The CDR3 bases are TGCAGCGTCTACGGGGGGGATAATGAAAAACTGTTTTTT.

This clone occurred many times. The chain combines TRBV6-6 with TRBJ2-2; TRBD1 is a possible D gene (6 bases). The CDR3 length is 14 residues. Germline V gene lookup returns CDR1 MNHNY and CDR2 SVGAGI (reference sequence). V was clipped by 0 bases and J by 8 bases, with 10 bases between them. The CDR3 protein is CASSYSQQGGELFF. The CDR3 DNA is TGTGCCAGCAGTTACTCACAACAGGGAGGGGAGCTGTTTTTT.

This clone was seen a handful of times. Other DNA sequences in the sample encode the same CDR3. The chain carries TRBV18 and TRBJ1-5, with 10 bases fitting TRBD1. V shed 2 bases and J 7 bases; nucleotides not matched to a gene: 2. This CDR3 spans 14 amino acids. Germline V gives CDR1 KGHSH, CDR2 LQKENI. CDR3: CASSPGQGDQPQHF. The CDR3 DNA reads TGTGCCAGCTCACCAGGACAGGGGGACCAGCCCCAGCATTTT.

CDR3 in DNA: TGTGCCAGCAGCCAAGAGGGACTAGCGGACTCCTACGAGCAGTACTTC. Translating it yields CASSQEGLADSYEQYF. V gene TRBV3-1 (or the pseudogene TRBV3-2) combines with J gene TRBJ2-7; TRBD2 agrees at 11 bases. The trim removed 0 bases at V and 0 bases at J, leaving 1 base unmatched. CDR1 is LGHDT, CDR2 YNNKEL, per germline (reference sequence). This CDR3 is 16 amino acids long.

This clone came up once. This rearrangement joins TRBV29-1 to TRBJ1-2; tentative D call: TRBD1 (5 bases). The CDR3 is 12 residues long. The germline CDR1 and CDR2 sequences are SQVTM and ANQGSEA. V lost 1 base and J lost 6, with 9 bases in between. CDR3 residues: CSVEGQSNGYTF. The CDR3 bases are TGCAGCGTTGAAGGACAGTCCAATGGCTACACCTTC.